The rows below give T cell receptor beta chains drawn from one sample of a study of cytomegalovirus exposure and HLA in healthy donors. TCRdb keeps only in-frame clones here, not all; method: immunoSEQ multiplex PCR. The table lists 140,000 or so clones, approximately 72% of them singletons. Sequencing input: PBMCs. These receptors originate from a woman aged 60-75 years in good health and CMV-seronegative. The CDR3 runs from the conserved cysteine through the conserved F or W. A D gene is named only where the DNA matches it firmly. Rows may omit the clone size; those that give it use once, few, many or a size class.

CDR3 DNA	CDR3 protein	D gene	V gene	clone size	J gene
TGTGCCACCAGCCGCGGGGGGTGGAACACTGAAGCTTTCTTT	CATSRGGWNTEAFF	NA	TRBV10-3	few	TRBJ1-1
TGTGCCAGCACCGAGAGGGGGGGCGTCAGCTATGGCTACACCTTC	CASTERGGVSYGYTF	NA	TRBV6-5	NA	TRBJ1-2
TGTGCCACACATCAAAATTCACCCCTCCACTTT	CATHQNSPLHF	NA	TRBV19	NA	TRBJ1-6
TGTGCCAGCAGCCCAGGGGTGACTAATGAAAAACTGTTTTTT	CASSPGVTNEKLFF	NA	TRBV6-5	NA	TRBJ1-4
TGCAGTGCTAGAGAGTTTCCGGCCCAGTACTTC	CSAREFPAQYF	NA	TRBV20-1	NA	TRBJ2-5
TGCGCCAGCAGCTTCTCAGGGCTACACACCGGGGAGCTGTTTTTT	CASSFSGLHTGELFF	NA	TRBV5-1	NA	TRBJ2-2
TGTGCCAGCAGTTTACTACAAGGCGGTACGCAGTATTTT	CASSLLQGGTQYF	NA	TRBV7-9	NA	TRBJ2-3
TGTGCCAGCAGCTCATCGGGACTAGCGGGGGTCCGGGAGACCCAGTACTTC	CASSSSGLAGVRETQYF	TRBD2	TRBV5-4	few	TRBJ2-5
TGTGCCAGCAACAGTTATGGCATTGCGGGAGGGGGTCTAGCCAAAAACATTCAGTACTTC	CASNSYGIAGGGLAKNIQYF	TRBD2	TRBV28	NA	TRBJ2-4
TGTGCCAGCAGCTTGAACCCCGGCAATGAGCAGTTCTTC	CASSLNPGNEQFF	NA	TRBV7-2	NA	TRBJ2-1
TGTGCCAGCAGCCAAGAGGGGACTGCCAACACTGAAGCTTTCTTT	CASSQEGTANTEAFF	NA	TRBV4-2	NA	TRBJ1-1
TGTGCCAGCTCAGGACTAGCGGGTTACGAGCAGTACTTC	CASSGLAGYEQYF	TRBD2	TRBV7-2	NA	TRBJ2-7
TGCGCCAGCAGCTTGGCCTTTCCATTGGACAGGCTACCGAACTATGGCTACACCTTC	CASSLAFPLDRLPNYGYTF	TRBD1	TRBV5-1	NA	TRBJ1-2
TGCGCCAGCAGCTCCGGAAGCCTAGCGGGGAGGACAGATACGCAGTATTTT	CASSSGSLAGRTDTQYF	TRBD2	TRBV5-1	once	TRBJ2-3
TGCGCCAGCAGCCAAGCCGGGAAATCCTACGAGCAGTACTTC	CASSQAGKSYEQYF	NA	TRBV4-1	NA	TRBJ2-7
TGTGCCAGCAGCCCCGGCGGACAGTTTCATGAAAAACTGTTTTTT	CASSPGGQFHEKLFF	NA	TRBV14	NA	TRBJ1-4
TGTGCCAGCAGCCACGCCAACAGGAGACCCCTCCACTTT	CASSHANRRPLHF	NA	TRBV5-4	NA	TRBJ1-6
TGCGCCAGCAGCTCTCTTCTGCCGACAGGAGGTGGCGGCCCTACCTACAATGAGCAGTTCTTC	CASSSLLPTGGGGPTYNEQFF	NA	TRBV5-1	NA	TRBJ2-1
TGTGCCAGCAGTGACCCCGGGACAAACTATGGCTACACCTTC	CASSDPGTNYGYTF	NA	TRBV6-5	NA	TRBJ1-2
TGCGCCAGCAGCCAAGATGGAGGGAACCGAAACTATGGCTACACCTTC	CASSQDGGNRNYGYTF	NA	TRBV4-1	NA	TRBJ1-2
TGCGCCAGCAGCAACCGGGACAGAGCCCCTAATGAGCAGTTCTTC	CASSNRDRAPNEQFF	TRBD1	TRBV10-1	NA	TRBJ2-1
TGTGCCAGCAGCCCGATTGGCCCAGATACGCAGTATTTT	CASSPIGPDTQYF	NA	TRBV7-3	NA	TRBJ2-3
TGTGCCAGTAGTATAACTAGCGGGAGGGCCCCCTACGAGCAGTACTTC	CASSITSGRAPYEQYF	TRBD2	TRBV19	NA	TRBJ2-7
TGTGCCAGCAGTGTCGGGACAGGGCTTTATGGCTACACCTTC	CASSVGTGLYGYTF	TRBD1	TRBV28	NA	TRBJ1-2
TGTGCCAGTACCCGACGGGTGACGGGAGGTAGTGAGACCCAGTACTTC	CASTRRVTGGSETQYF	TRBD2	TRBV19	NA	TRBJ2-5
TGTGCCAGCAGCTCCCCGGACAGGGTCGCCTACAATGAGCAGTTCTTC	CASSSPDRVAYNEQFF	TRBD1	TRBV7-6	NA	TRBJ2-1
TGTGCCAGCAGCTTCAGACTAGCGGGAGTTTCAGATACGCAGTATTTT	CASSFRLAGVSDTQYF	TRBD2	TRBV9	NA	TRBJ2-3
TGTGCCAGTAGTACCGGGACAGGGCGGTATGGCTACACCTTC	CASSTGTGRYGYTF	TRBD1	TRBV19	NA	TRBJ1-2
TGTGCCAGCAGTGAGGTTCTAGCGGGAGGCCCGTCGGCCAAAAACATTCAGTACTTC	CASSEVLAGGPSAKNIQYF	TRBD2	TRBV2	NA	TRBJ2-4
TGTGCCAGCAGCCTCGGGACAGGGCTGGTTGAGACCCAGTACTTC	CASSLGTGLVETQYF	TRBD1	TRBV11-3	few	TRBJ2-5
TGTGCCAGCAGCTTGTCCGCCGGGGAGCTGTTTTTT	CASSLSAGELFF	NA	TRBV5-6	NA	TRBJ2-2
TGTGCCAGCAGCCCCGGGACTAGGGGAGATACGCAGTATTTT	CASSPGTRGDTQYF	TRBD2	TRBV9	NA	TRBJ2-3
TGTGCCAGCAGTTCCCCAACAGGGAGAGTTTACGAGCAGTACTTC	CASSSPTGRVYEQYF	NA	TRBV28	NA	TRBJ2-7
TGTGCCAGCAGCTTAGGCGGGGGGCGCACTGACTATGGCTACACCTTC	CASSLGGGRTDYGYTF	NA	TRBV7-2	NA	TRBJ1-2
TGTGCCACCGGGACAGGGGTAGAGACCCAGTACTTC	CATGTGVETQYF	TRBD1	TRBV19	NA	TRBJ2-5
TGTGCCAGCAGCTTAGGATGGGAGCGACTAGCGGGACAGGATACGCAGTATTTT	CASSLGWERLAGQDTQYF	TRBD2	TRBV7-8	few	TRBJ2-3
TGCGCCAGCAGCTGGGGGGGTAGCGGGACCAGACAAGAGACCCAGTACTTC	CASSWGGSGTRQETQYF	TRBD2	TRBV5-1	NA	TRBJ2-5
TGTGCCAGCAGACCGAGCTCTGGAAACACCATATATTTT	CASRPSSGNTIYF	NA	TRBV5-4	NA	TRBJ1-3
TGTGCCAGCTCACCCCCTACTGGGGCCAACGTCCTGACTTTC	CASSPPTGANVLTF	NA	TRBV18	NA	TRBJ2-6
TGTGCCAGCAGCTTAGTTGGTGGGGCTGGTTACGAGCAGTACTTC	CASSLVGGAGYEQYF	NA	TRBV7-9	NA	TRBJ2-7
TGTGCCAGCTCACCACCGGACAGGCTTGCTGAAGCTTTCTTT	CASSPPDRLAEAFF	TRBD1	TRBV18	NA	TRBJ1-1
TGTGCCAGTTCCCCAATGCTCAGGGACACCGGGGAGCTGTTTTTT	CASSPMLRDTGELFF	NA	TRBV28	few	TRBJ2-2
TGCGCCAGCAGCCAAGCTACAGGGGTTGCTGAAGCTTTCTTT	CASSQATGVAEAFF	TRBD1	TRBV4-3	NA	TRBJ1-1
TGTGCCAGCACCAAGAGGGACAGGGCCCACGAGCAGTACTTC	CASTKRDRAHEQYF	TRBD1	TRBV6-1	NA	TRBJ2-7
TGCGCCAGCAGCCAAGATCCTGGGACAGGGTGGAGCGAGCAGTACTTC	CASSQDPGTGWSEQYF	TRBD1	TRBV4-3	NA	TRBJ2-7
TGCAGCGTACGAGACAGGGGGTTTGGGCAGCCCCAGCATTTT	CSVRDRGFGQPQHF	TRBD1	TRBV29-1	NA	TRBJ1-5
TGTGCCAGCAGCCTCACAGGGTTCCAAGAGACCCAGTACTTC	CASSLTGFQETQYF	NA	TRBV7-7	NA	TRBJ2-5